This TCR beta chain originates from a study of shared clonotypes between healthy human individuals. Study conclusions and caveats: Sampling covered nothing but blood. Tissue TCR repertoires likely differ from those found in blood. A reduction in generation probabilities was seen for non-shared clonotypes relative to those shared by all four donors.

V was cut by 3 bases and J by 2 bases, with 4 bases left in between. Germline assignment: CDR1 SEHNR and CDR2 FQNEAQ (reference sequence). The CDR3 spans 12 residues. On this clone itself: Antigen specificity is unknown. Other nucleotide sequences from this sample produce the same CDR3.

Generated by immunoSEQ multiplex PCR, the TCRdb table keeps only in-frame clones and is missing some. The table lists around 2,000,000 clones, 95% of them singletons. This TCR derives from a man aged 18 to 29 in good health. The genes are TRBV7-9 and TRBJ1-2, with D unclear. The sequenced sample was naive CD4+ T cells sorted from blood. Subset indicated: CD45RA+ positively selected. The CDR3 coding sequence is TGTGCCAGCAGCTTCACCAACTATGGCTACACCTTC. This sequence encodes CASSFTNYGYTF. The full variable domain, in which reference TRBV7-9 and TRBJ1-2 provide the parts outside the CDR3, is DTGVSQNPRHKITKRGQNVTFRCDPISEHNRLYWYRQTLGQGPEFLTYFQNEAQLEKSRLLSDRFSAERPKGSFSTLEIQRTEQGDSAMYLCASSFTNYGYTFGSGTRLTVV.